Listed here are 24 T cell receptor beta chains from one sample, sequenced in a study of regulatory T cells in long-lasting Graves disease. Time point defined: persistent/refractory GD, antithyroid drugs over 5 years with positive TRAb. RNA extracted from PBMCs served as the sequencing template. Assembly of TCR beta libraries relied on iRepertoire HTBI primers together with Arm-PCR of CDR3 regions. TCRdb independently ran MiXCR on the multiplex PCR reads; one entry per CDR3 protein. The data show roughly 490,000 distinct CDR3 sequences, about 22% seen once. The specimen was peripheral blood mononuclear cells (PBMCs), collected when the disease was refractory, from a patient treated with antithyroid drugs. The origin of the receptors is a female donor with Graves disease.

This clonotype showed up many times. The rearrangement uses TRBV27 and TRBJ2-7; D may be TRBD1 (6 bases). The CDR3 loop spans 15 amino acids. Germline lookup yields CDR1 MNHEY and CDR2 SMNVEV (reference sequence). V lost 6 bases to trimming and J lost 3 bases, with 18 bases between them. This CDR3 is CASRRQELGDYEQYF. The DNA for the CDR3 is TGTGCCAGCAGAAGACAGGAGCTCGGGGACTACGAGCAGTACTTC.

This clonotype was counted ten times or more. The chain joins TRBV28 to TRBJ2-2; perhaps TRBD2 as D (6 bases). V shed 6 bases and J shed 4 bases, with 15 bases lying between them. The CDR3 covers 15 residues. Germline CDR1 and CDR2: MDHEN and SYDVKM. CDR3 bases: TGTGCCAGCAGCCGTCTCCGGGGGACCACCGGGGAGCTGTTTTTT. It specifies CASSRLRGTTGELFF.

The rearrangement links TRBV12-3 or TRBV12-4 to TRBJ1-4; TRBD1 aligns across 8 bases. Trimming took 6 bases from V and 8 from J; bases not matched to a gene: 8. CDR3 length equals 14 residues. CDR3 residues: CASSLGQVREKLFF. Written as DNA, the CDR3 is TGTGCCAGCAGCCTGGGACAGGTCAGAGAAAAACTGTTTTTT.

This clonotype was detected many times. The chain carries TRBV28 and TRBJ1-2; D gene unclear. The CDR3 length is 14 residues. In germline, CDR1 is MDHEN, CDR2 SYDVKM. Trimming took off 4 bases at V and 8 bases at J, with 17 bases between the two ends. The CDR3 coding sequence is TGTGCCAGCAGTTCAGGCAGCCCGGCCTTCGGCTACACCTTC. It encodes CASSSGSPAFGYTF.

Regarding this clonotype: Just one base apart from a much larger clone, this may be a read error. The chain recombines TRBV6-2 or TRBV6-3 with TRBJ1-1; D unresolved. This CDR3 contains 13 residues. Germline V gene data show CDR1 as MNHEY and CDR2 as SVGEGT. V dropped 1 base and J dropped 6 bases, with 9 bases sitting between them. The CDR3 loop is CASSYLRPAEAFF. Written as DNA, the CDR3 is TGTGCCAGCAGTTACTTACGGCCCGCTGAAGCTTTCTTT.

The J gene is TRBJ1-2, the V gene TRBV14; D is perhaps TRBD1 (5 bases). This CDR3 has 14 residues. The V and J ends lost 0 bases and 4 bases respectively, with 9 bases between them. Germline CDR1 and CDR2: SGHDN and FVKESK. CDR3 region: CASSQDAGTYGYTF. CDR3 coding DNA: TGTGCCAGCAGCCAAGATGCAGGGACCTATGGCTACACCTTC.

This clonotype came up many times. The rearrangement joins TRBV2 to TRBJ1-5; no definite D call. V was clipped by 1 base and J by 4 bases, with 8 bases between them. Per the germline V gene, CDR1 is SNHLY and CDR2 is FYNNEI. The CDR3 spans 14 residues. CDR3 sequence reads: CASSEDRGNQPQHF. The CDR3 region has the DNA TGTGCCAGCAGTGAAGACAGAGGGAATCAGCCCCAGCATTTT.

The V call is TRBV29-1, the J call TRBJ1-1; D may be TRBD1 (6 bases). This CDR3 contains 13 residues. With 6 bases removed from V and 1 base from J, the gap between germline ends came to 12 bases. Germline V gene lookup returns CDR1 SQVTM and CDR2 ANQGSEA. The CDR3 sequence: CSVVGRGNTEAFF. For the CDR3, the DNA is TGCAGCGTGGTCGGCAGGGGGAACACTGAAGCTTTCTTT.

The chain joins TRBV6-2 or TRBV6-3 to TRBJ1-5; 11 bases line up with TRBD1. J gave up 2 bases and V 5 bases, and 8 bases lay outside the gene matches. The germline V gene has CDR1 MNHEY and CDR2 SVGEGT. The CDR3 extends over 17 amino acids. The CDR3 sequence is CASSDRDRGGGNQPQHF. The CDR3 nucleotides are TGTGCCAGCAGTGACCGGGACAGGGGGGGTGGCAATCAGCCCCAGCATTTT.

Regarding this clonotype: A far larger clone is off by one base, so a read error is likely. The CDR3, as DNA: TGTGCCAGCAGTTCGGGGAGCGAGCAGTTCTTC. Its protein product is CASSSGSEQFF. V is TRBV2 and J is TRBJ2-1; tentatively, D is TRBD2 (5 bases). CDR1 is SNHLY and CDR2 is FYNNEI in the germline V gene. Deletions cut 5 bases from V and 10 bases from J, with 9 bases between. This CDR3 has 11 residues.

Here the CDR3 reads CASSQRAGYEQYF. The CDR3, as DNA: TGTGCCAGCAGTCAACGGGCCGGCTACGAGCAGTACTTC. This rearrangement joins TRBV6-2 or TRBV6-3 to TRBJ2-7; D is undetermined. Germline CDR1 and CDR2: MNHEY and SVGEGT. V lost 5 bases to trimming and J lost 3 bases, with 11 bases between them. There are 13 residues in the CDR3.

The chain is built from TRBV6-2 or TRBV6-3 and TRBJ1-2; TRBD1 matches 7 bases. Looked up from germline, CDR1 is MNHEY and CDR2 is SVGEGT. The CDR3 totals 16 residues. Trimming took 2 bases from V and 0 from J; bases not matched to a gene: 6. CDR3: CASSYPPGTANYGYTF. The CDR3 DNA sequence: TGTGCCAGCAGTTACCCCCCAGGGACAGCTAACTATGGCTACACCTTC.

At least ten counts were recorded for this clonotype. The gene calls are TRBV20-1 and TRBJ2-7, with D perhaps given as TRBD1 or TRBD2 (5 bases each). The CDR3 length is 13 residues. Germline CDR1 and CDR2: DFQATT and SNEGSKA (reference sequence). The germline V and J ends were trimmed by 5 bases and 2 bases, with 13 bases remaining between them. As DNA, the CDR3 is TGCAGTGCTGTCCGGGACCCCACCTACGAGCAGTACTTC. Protein sequence: CSAVRDPTYEQYF.

The V and J genes are TRBV6-1 and TRBJ2-7; either TRBD1 or TRBD2 may fit D (6 bases each). Trimming took off 5 bases at V and 2 bases at J, with 13 bases between the two ends. Looked up from germline, CDR1 is MNHNS and CDR2 is SASEGT. The CDR3 has 14 amino acids. CDR3 residues: CASSPGGGPYEQYF. The CDR3 nucleotides are TGTGCCAGCAGTCCAGGAGGGGGGCCCTACGAGCAGTACTTC.

This clonotype was found many times. J is TRBJ1-5 and V is TRBV2, with 11 bases identical to TRBD1. Germline V gene sequence: CDR1 SNHLY, CDR2 FYNNEI. The CDR3 has 13 amino acids. Losses at the gene ends were 6 bases for V and 10 bases for J; bases not matched to a gene: 5. The CDR3 region has the DNA TGTGCCAGCAGGGGGACAGGGGGAGGACCCCAGCATTTT. This codes for CASRGTGGGPQHF.

This clonotype appeared many times. V gene TRBV28 combines with J gene TRBJ2-7; no clear D gene. CDR3 length: 12 residues. V dropped 3 bases and J dropped 7 bases, with 10 bases sitting between them. Germline values: CDR1 MDHEN, CDR2 SYDVKM. CDR3 DNA sequence: TGTGCCAGCAGTTTCCCCGGGCTGGAGCAGTACTTC. It codes for CASSFPGLEQYF.

The chain is built from TRBV11-2 and TRBJ2-1; D remains ambiguous. From germline, CDR1 is SGHAT and CDR2 FQNNGV. V was clipped by 1 base and J by 9 bases, with 4 bases between them. The CDR3 length is 11 residues. The CDR3 DNA is TGTGCCAGCAGCTTAGTTAGTGAGCAGTTCTTC. This encodes CASSLVSEQFF.

This clonotype showed up many times. The chain has TRBV12-3 or TRBV12-4 and TRBJ1-1; possibly TRBD1 for D (6 bases). The CDR3 totals 14 residues. V was clipped by 1 base and J by 5 bases, with 11 bases between them. The CDR3 bases are TGTGCCAGCAGTTTAGGCCTAGGGGGGACTGAAGCTTTCTTT. This translates into CASSLGLGGTEAFF.

This clonotype was seen repeatedly, ten times or more. The chain is built from TRBV2 and TRBJ1-2; D is undetermined. The CDR3 extends over 11 amino acids. Germline loops: CDR1 SNHLY, CDR2 FYNNEI. Trimming cost V 8 bases and J 8 bases, with 12 bases left between them. CDR3 in amino acids: CASAFGGGYTF. In nucleotides, the CDR3 is TGTGCCAGCGCGTTTGGTGGGGGCTACACCTTC.

This clonotype showed up just a few times. The chain has TRBV5-1 and TRBJ2-5; D is perhaps TRBD2 (6 bases). The V gene lost 6 bases and the J gene lost 5 bases, with 20 bases spanning the gap. The CDR3 has 15 amino acids. CDR1 and CDR2 from the germline V gene are SGHRS and YFSETQ. DNA of the CDR3: TGCGCCAGCATGCGGCTGGGGGACGCGGGGGAGACCCAGTACTTC. Protein product: CASMRLGDAGETQYF.

V usage is TRBV13 and J usage is TRBJ2-6; D is perhaps TRBD1 or TRBD2 (5 bases each). V gave up 1 base and J gave up 4 bases, with 14 bases separating them. The CDR3 sequence is 17 residues long. Germline CDR1 PRHDT, CDR2 FYEKMQ (reference sequence). CDR3: CASSLDRGRVGANVLTF. The CDR3 DNA sequence: TGTGCCAGCAGCTTAGACCGGGGCCGGGTAGGGGCCAACGTCCTGACTTTC.

In this sample, this clonotype turned up many times. The CDR3 DNA sequence: TGTGCCAGCAGTTACGAGGGACAGGGCCATTCACCCCTCCACTTT. Translating it yields CASSYEGQGHSPLHF. The rearrangement joins TRBV6-5 to TRBJ1-6, with 9 positions matching TRBD1. Per the germline V gene, CDR1 is MNHEY and CDR2 is SVGAGI. V shed 2 bases and J 8 bases; nucleotides not matched to a gene: 4. The CDR3 covers 15 residues.

This clonotype occurred many times. The CDR3 DNA reads as TGTGCCGCAAAATCGGACAGGGGGGATCAGCCCCAGCATTTT. Encoded protein: CAAKSDRGDQPQHF. The V gene is TRBV10-3, the J gene TRBJ1-5; 10 bases match TRBD1. Germline CDR1 is ENHRY and CDR2 is SYGVKD. After removal of 11 bases from V and 5 bases from J, the junction contained 9 bases not matched to a gene. The length of the CDR3 is 14 residues.

This clonotype was observed at least ten times. The genes are TRBV29-1 and TRBJ1-2; the D is unclear. The germline V and J ends were trimmed by 1 base and 7 bases, with 16 bases remaining between them. From germline, CDR1 is SQVTM and CDR2 ANQGSEA. The CDR3 length is 14 residues. The CDR3 spells CSVEVEEGWGGYTF. The CDR3 DNA reads as TGCAGCGTTGAAGTGGAGGAGGGATGGGGTGGCTACACCTTC. The full variable domain, completed using reference TRBV29-1 and TRBJ1-2, is SAVISQKPSRDICQRGTSLTIQCQVDSQVTMMFWYRQQPGQSLTLIATANQGSEATYESGFVIDKFPISRPNLTFSTLTVSNMSPEDSSIYLCSVEVEEGWGGYTFGSGTRLTVV.